This T cell receptor beta chain is from a study of regulatory T cells in long-lasting Graves disease. Germline V CDR1 and CDR2: SGDLS, YYNGEE. Trimming took 3 bases from V and 2 from J, leaving 15 bases between them. The CDR3 has 15 residues. As to time point: persistent/refractory GD, antithyroid drugs over 5 years with positive TRAb. PBMCs were the source of the RNA used for TCR sequencing. Arm-PCR with iRepertoire HTBI primers amplified the CDR3 regions for these TCR beta libraries. MiXCR, run by TCRdb on the multiplex PCR reads, gives a single entry per CDR3 protein. The data contain around 460,000 distinct CDR3 sequences, 20% to 25% of them seen just once; the ten biggest clones take up around 14%.

The clonotype originates from a female donor with Graves disease. The sequences come from peripheral blood mononuclear cells (PBMCs), collected when the disease was refractory, from a patient treated with antithyroid drugs. The V and J genes are TRBV9 and TRBJ2-7, with D perhaps matching TRBD1 (6 bases). The CDR3 sequence: CASSAGTYPTYEQYF. Here the CDR3 DNA reads TGTGCCAGCAGCGCCGGGACATACCCAACCTACGAGCAGTACTTC.